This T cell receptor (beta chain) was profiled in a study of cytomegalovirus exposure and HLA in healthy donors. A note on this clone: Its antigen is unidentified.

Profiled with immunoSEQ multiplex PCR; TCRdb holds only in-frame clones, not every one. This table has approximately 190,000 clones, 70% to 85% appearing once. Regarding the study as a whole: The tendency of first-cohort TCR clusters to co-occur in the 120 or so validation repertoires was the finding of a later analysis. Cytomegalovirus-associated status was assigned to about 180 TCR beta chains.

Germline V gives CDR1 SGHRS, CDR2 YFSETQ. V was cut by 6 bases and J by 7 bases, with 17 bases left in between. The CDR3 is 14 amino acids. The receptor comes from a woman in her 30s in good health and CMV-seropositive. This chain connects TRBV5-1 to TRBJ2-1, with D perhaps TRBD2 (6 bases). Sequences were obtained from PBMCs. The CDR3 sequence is CASTQRETSNEQFF. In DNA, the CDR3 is TGCGCCAGCACCCAACGGGAGACAAGTAATGAGCAGTTCTTC.